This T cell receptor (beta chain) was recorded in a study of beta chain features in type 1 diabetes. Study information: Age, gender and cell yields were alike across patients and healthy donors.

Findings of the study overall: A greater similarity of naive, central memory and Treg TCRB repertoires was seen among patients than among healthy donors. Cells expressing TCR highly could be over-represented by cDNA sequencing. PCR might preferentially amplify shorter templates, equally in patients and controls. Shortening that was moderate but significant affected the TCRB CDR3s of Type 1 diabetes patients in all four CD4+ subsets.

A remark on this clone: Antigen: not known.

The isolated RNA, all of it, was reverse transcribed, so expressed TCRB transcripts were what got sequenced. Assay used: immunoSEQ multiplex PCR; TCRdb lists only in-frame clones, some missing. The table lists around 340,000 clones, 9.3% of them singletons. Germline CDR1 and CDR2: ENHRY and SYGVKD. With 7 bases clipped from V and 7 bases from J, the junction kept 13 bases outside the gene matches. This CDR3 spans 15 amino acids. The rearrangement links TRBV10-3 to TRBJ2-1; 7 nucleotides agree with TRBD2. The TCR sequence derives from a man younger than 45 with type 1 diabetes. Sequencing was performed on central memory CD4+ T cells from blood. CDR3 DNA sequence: TGTGCCATCACCGCCCGGGCGGGGGTGGAGAATGAGCAGTTCTTC. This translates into CAITARAGVENEQFF.